These 4 T cell receptor beta chains came from one sample sequenced in a study of cytomegalovirus exposure and HLA in healthy donors. Use of 60 Vbeta and 13 Jbeta primers characterized the PCR. Assay: immunoSEQ multiplex PCR; the TCRdb copy retains only in-frame clones and omits some. This sample carries some 50,000 clones, less than 75% of them seen once, and the ten largest clones take under 25%. The specimen sequenced was PBMCs. The source of these receptors is a woman aged 50 to 65 in good health and CMV-seropositive.

The table lists this clone with a few counts. The J gene is TRBJ2-1, the V gene TRBV11-3, with 9 bases identical to TRBD2. The trim removed 5 bases at V and 1 base at J, leaving 6 bases unmatched. The CDR3 totals 16 residues. Germline V gene sequence: CDR1 SGHNT, CDR2 YENEEA. In DNA form, the CDR3 reads TGTGCCAGCAGCGTTAGCGGGAGTTGGTCCTACAATGAGCAGTTCTTC. The encoded protein is CASSVSGSWSYNEQFF.

The chain uses TRBV7-8 and TRBJ1-5; D is uncertain. The germline V gene encodes CDR1 SGHVS and CDR2 FQNEAQ. Trimming shortened V by 3 bases and J by 4 bases, and 13 bases separated the two germline ends. CDR3 length equals 15 residues. The CDR3 sequence is CASSFRGGKNQPQHF. In nucleotides, the CDR3 is TGTGCCAGCAGCTTTCGTGGAGGGAAAAATCAGCCCCAGCATTTT.

The genes are TRBV7-9 and TRBJ2-2; maybe TRBD2 (5 bases). The V gene's germline CDR1 is SEHNR and CDR2 FQNEAQ (reference sequence). This CDR3 has 14 amino acids. Trimming pared 4 bases from V and 7 bases from J, leaving 13 bases between. DNA of the CDR3: TGTGCCAGCAGCTCCACCACCCGGGACGGGGAGCTGTTTTTT. This gives the protein CASSSTTRDGELFF.

This sequence joins TRBV7-9 and TRBJ1-1; a possible D gene is TRBD1 (5 bases). The CDR3 contains 15 residues. V was clipped by 5 bases and J by 0 bases, with 13 bases between them. Germline CDR1 and CDR2: SEHNR and FQNEAQ (reference sequence). The CDR3 DNA reads TGTGCCAGCAGCCCCCAGAAGGGGTTGAACACTGAAGCTTTCTTT. This codes for CASSPQKGLNTEAFF.